Listed here are 27 T cell receptor beta chains from one sample, sequenced in a study of OX40 agonist ivuxolimab in advanced cancers. The method was immunoSEQ multiplex PCR; TCRdb's version includes in-frame clones alone and lacks a portion of them. The sample consists of roughly 63,000 clones, 89% of them appearing once. The material sequenced was CD4+ or CD8+ T cells sorted from blood, taken in a trial of the OX40 agonist ivuxolimab. These receptors all stem from an adult with an advanced solid tumor such as melanoma, head and neck, liver or kidney cancer.

V gene TRBV5-6 combines with J gene TRBJ2-7; TRBD1 aligns across 9 bases. V gave up 3 bases and J gave up 4 bases; unmatched junction bases: 5. This CDR3 region has 14 residues. Germline CDR1 and CDR2: SGHDT and YYEEEE. CDR3 sequence (DNA): TGTGCCAGCAGCTACAGGGGGCGACGGTACGAGCAGTACTTC. Protein product: CASSYRGRRYEQYF. The full variable domain, rest sourced from reference TRBV5-6 and TRBJ2-7, is DAGVTQSPTHLIKTRGQQVTLRCSPKSGHDTVSWYQQALGQGPQFIFQYYEEEERQRGNFPDRFSGHQFPNYSSELNVNALLLGDSALYLCASSYRGRRYEQYFGPGTRLTVT.

This rearrangement joins TRBV9 to TRBJ2-7; 10 bases line up with TRBD2. The length of the CDR3 is 15 residues. The V gene end was trimmed by 3 bases and the J gene end by 7 bases; junction bases not matched to a gene: 10. Germline V CDR1 and CDR2: SGDLS, YYNGEE. The CDR3 sequence is CASSDRLAGGREQYF. The CDR3 DNA is TGTGCCAGCAGCGACAGACTAGCGGGCGGTCGGGAGCAGTACTTC.

The CDR3 spells CASSVWVTDTQYF. The DNA for the CDR3 is TGTGCCAGCAGTGTTTGGGTGACAGATACGCAGTATTTT. The chain joins TRBV6-1 to TRBJ2-3, with unresolved D. Trimming pared 4 bases from V and 3 bases from J, leaving 8 bases between. The CDR3 runs to 13 residues. Germline CDR1 and CDR2: MNHNS and SASEGT.

The chain joins TRBV7-3 to TRBJ2-7, with D perhaps assigned TRBD1 or TRBD2 (5 bases each). CDR3 length: 15 amino acids. V was cut by 0 bases and J by 2 bases, with 11 bases left in between. CDR1 is SGHTA and CDR2 is FQGTGA in the germline V gene. The CDR3: CASSLTGDPPYEQYF. The CDR3 nucleotides are TGTGCCAGCAGCTTAACCGGGGACCCACCCTACGAGCAGTACTTC.

The V call is TRBV30, the J call TRBJ2-5; 12 nucleotides line up with TRBD2. Germline CDR1 is GTSNPN and CDR2 is SVGIG (reference sequence). V dropped 3 bases and J dropped 2; count of bases not matched to a gene: 4. This CDR3 region has 15 residues. CDR3 sequence: CAWSDGTSGQETQYF. The DNA of the CDR3 is TGTGCCTGGAGCGACGGGACTAGCGGGCAAGAGACCCAGTACTTC.

The J gene is TRBJ2-7, the V gene TRBV5-1, with D tentatively TRBD2 (5 bases). V lost 4 bases and J lost 2, with 13 bases in between. CDR1 and CDR2 (germline): SGHRS, YFSETQ. This CDR3 has 14 amino acids. CDR3: CASSVKTRAYEQYF. The CDR3 coding sequence is TGCGCCAGCAGCGTAAAAACTAGAGCCTACGAGCAGTACTTC.

The chain has TRBV27 and TRBJ1-4; D gene unclear. Germline V gives CDR1 MNHEY, CDR2 SMNVEV (reference sequence). This CDR3 is 13 amino acids long. Trimming cost V 8 bases and J 5 bases, with 12 bases left between them. CDR3 region: CASRPDGNEKLFF. In DNA form, the CDR3 reads TGTGCCAGCCGCCCGGACGGGAATGAAAAACTGTTTTTT.

A single count supports this clone. The chain combines TRBV29-1 with TRBJ2-3, with 7 bases matching TRBD1. Germline CDR1 reads SQVTM; CDR2 reads ANQGSEA. There are 17 residues in the CDR3. V was pared by 3 bases and J by 2 bases, with 14 bases of the junction left unmatched. The CDR3 region has the DNA TGCAGCGTTGAGGATACAGGGGCCTTCCACTCCACAGATACGCAGTATTTT. Translating gives CSVEDTGAFHSTDTQYF.

The chain couples TRBV10-3 to TRBJ1-1; D remains ambiguous. The CDR3 runs 17 residues. Between the trimmed V and J ends, which lost 0 bases and 5 bases, there was a span of 19 bases. Germline-derived CDR1 and CDR2 are ENHRY and SYGVKD. Here the CDR3 reads CAISESPIGPLGTEAFF. CDR3 nucleotides: TGTGCCATCAGTGAGTCCCCCATTGGGCCCCTGGGGACTGAAGCTTTCTTT.

The rearrangement links TRBV2 to TRBJ2-7; 8 bases are shared with TRBD2. There are 13 residues in the CDR3. V shed 8 bases, J shed 2 bases, and the junction held 5 bases outside the gene matches. Germline V gene lookup returns CDR1 SNHLY and CDR2 FYNNEI. CDR3 nucleotide sequence: TGTGCCAGCCTACTAGCGGTACCCTACGAGCAGTACTTC. Residues: CASLLAVPYEQYF. The full variable domain, completed using reference TRBV2 and TRBJ2-7, is EPEVTQTPSHQVTQMGQEVILRCVPISNHLYFYWYRQILGQKVEFLVSFYNNEISEKSEIFDDQFSVERPDGSNFTLKIRSTKLEDSAMYFCASLLAVPYEQYFGPGTRLTVT.

This chain uses TRBV7-9 with TRBJ2-1, with 9 positions matching TRBD2. The CDR3 length is 16 residues. V shed 5 bases and J 7 bases; nucleotides not matched to a gene: 12. CDR1 and CDR2 (germline): SEHNR, FQNEAQ (reference sequence). The CDR3 region has the DNA TGTGCCAGCAGCCCCATTAGGGCGGGAGGGCGAAATGAGCAGTTCTTC. Translation: CASSPIRAGGRNEQFF.

The V call is TRBV6-6, the J call TRBJ1-1; D not certain. Per germline, CDR1 MNHNY and CDR2 SVGAGI (reference sequence). V dropped 5 bases and J dropped 5 bases, with 12 bases sitting between them. The CDR3 runs to 13 residues. This CDR3 reads CASSLTRGTEAFF. CDR3 DNA sequence: TGTGCCAGCAGTCTGACCCGCGGGACTGAAGCTTTCTTT.

The genes are TRBV6-4 and TRBJ2-1; 9 bases are a match to TRBD2. After removal of 6 bases from V and 1 base from J, the junction contained 4 bases not matched to a gene. The CDR3 contains 15 residues. CDR1 is MRHNA and CDR2 is SNTAGT in the germline V gene. CDR3 in amino acids: CASRVTSGSYNEQFF. In DNA form, the CDR3 reads TGTGCCAGCAGAGTGACTAGCGGATCCTACAATGAGCAGTTCTTC.

The CDR3 DNA reads TGTGCCAGCTTGCGGACAGAAAACAATGAGCAGTTCTTC. Protein sequence: CASLRTENNEQFF. The rearrangement links TRBV18 to TRBJ2-1; D perhaps matches TRBD1 (6 bases). V dropped 7 bases and J dropped 5 bases, with 12 bases sitting between them. Germline CDR1 reads KGHSH; CDR2 reads LQKENI. The CDR3 is 13 residues long.

The V gene is TRBV13, the J gene TRBJ2-3; unclear D gene. Germline CDR1 reads PRHDT; CDR2 reads FYEKMQ (reference sequence). This CDR3 spans 12 amino acids. Trimming removed 5 bases from V and 5 bases from J, with 8 bases in between. As DNA, the CDR3 is TGTGCCAGCAGCCCGCCGGGAGATACGCAGTATTTT. It codes for CASSPPGDTQYF.

This clone was detected only once. This sequence joins TRBV27 and TRBJ2-2, with D possibly TRBD1 on 6 matching bases. V lost 6 bases and J 7 bases, leaving 15 bases between the germline ends. Germline CDR1 reads MNHEY; CDR2 reads SMNVEV (reference sequence). The CDR3 covers 14 residues. The CDR3 loop is CASRTGFFGGELFF. CDR3 sequence (DNA): TGTGCCAGCAGAACAGGGTTCTTCGGCGGGGAGCTGTTTTTT.

This clone was counted a single time. The chain carries TRBV19 and TRBJ2-7; possibly TRBD1 for D (6 bases). This CDR3 is built from 15 residues. V was shortened by 0 bases and J by 4 bases, with 13 bases between the two germline ends. Germline V gene data show CDR1 as LNHDA and CDR2 as SQIVND (reference sequence). The CDR3 spells CASSIDQETGYEQYF. The CDR3 DNA sequence: TGTGCCAGTAGTATAGATCAAGAAACAGGGTACGAGCAGTACTTC.

The CDR3 is CASSPQTEILNEQFF. In nucleotides, the CDR3 is TGTGCCAGCAGCCCCCAGACAGAAATCCTCAATGAGCAGTTCTTC. The chain joins TRBV5-4 to TRBJ2-1; maybe TRBD1 (5 bases). The CDR3 has 15 residues. Per the germline V gene, CDR1 is SGHNT and CDR2 is YYREEE (reference sequence). Trimming cost V 4 bases and J 6 bases, with 17 bases left between them.

This clone is a singleton in its sample. This chain joins TRBV19 and TRBJ1-5; D is possibly TRBD1 (5 bases). Germline V gene sequence: CDR1 LNHDA, CDR2 SQIVND (reference sequence). V lost 1 base and J lost 0, with 13 bases in between. The length of the CDR3 is 17 residues. CDR3 region: CASSIARGVDSNQPQHF. CDR3 sequence (DNA): TGTGCCAGTAGTATAGCCCGGGGGGTGGATAGCAATCAGCCCCAGCATTTT.

The chain carries TRBV2 and TRBJ1-2; TRBD1 matches 8 bases. Germline CDR1 reads SNHLY; CDR2 reads FYNNEI. V shed 8 bases and J 4 bases; nucleotides not matched to a gene: 9. This CDR3 has 14 amino acids. The CDR3 nucleotides are TGTGCCAGCGTGCCGTCAGGGGGCAGCTATGGCTACACCTTC. Amino acids: CASVPSGGSYGYTF.

The gene calls are TRBV9 and TRBJ2-1; no clear D gene. V was trimmed by 3 bases and J by 6 bases, leaving 7 bases between them. The CDR3 runs to 12 residues. Looked up from germline, CDR1 is SGDLS and CDR2 is YYNGEE. CDR3 in amino acids: CASSGISNEQFF. As DNA, the CDR3 is TGTGCCAGCAGCGGTATCTCCAATGAGCAGTTCTTC.

This sequence joins TRBV5-4 and TRBJ2-7; D possibly corresponds to TRBD1 (5 bases). CDR3 length equals 13 residues. The germline V gene has CDR1 SGHNT and CDR2 YYREEE (reference sequence). The V end lost 4 bases, the J end lost 1 base, and 9 bases lay between the germline ends. The CDR3 reads CASSADRSYEQYF. The CDR3 nucleotides read TGTGCCAGCAGCGCCGACAGATCCTACGAGCAGTACTTC.

V gene TRBV19 combines with J gene TRBJ1-6; possible D gene TRBD1, 5 bases. The CDR3 spans 12 residues. Per the germline V gene, CDR1 is LNHDA and CDR2 is SQIVND (reference sequence). In nucleotides, the CDR3 is TGTGCATCCGGGGGGGGTAATTCACCCCTCCACTTT. Protein: CASGGGNSPLHF.

This clone was detected only once. The chain joins TRBV11-2 to TRBJ1-5, with 8 bases identical to TRBD1. Per the germline V gene, CDR1 is SGHAT and CDR2 is FQNNGV. This CDR3 contains 15 residues. V lost 6 bases and J lost 4; bases outside the gene matches: 8. The CDR3 region has the DNA TGTGCCAGCAGTTTCGGACAGGGCCTAAATCAGCCCCAGCATTTT. Amino acids: CASSFGQGLNQPQHF.

J is TRBJ1-4 and V is TRBV13; D gene uncertain. Trimming took off 0 bases at V and 8 bases at J, with 10 bases between the two ends. The CDR3 extends over 14 amino acids. Per germline, CDR1 PRHDT and CDR2 FYEKMQ (reference sequence). The chain's CDR3 is CASSLGRRWEKLFF. CDR3 DNA sequence: TGTGCCAGCAGCTTAGGTCGCAGATGGGAAAAACTGTTTTTT.

The table lists this clone with a few counts. The chain uses TRBV5-6 and TRBJ2-7; 10 bases map to TRBD1. This CDR3 region has 14 residues. The germline CDR1 and CDR2 sequences are SGHDT and YYEEEE. The V segment lost 5 bases and the J segment 3 bases; nucleotides outside the gene matches: 5. The CDR3 loop is CASSHGTGVYEQYF. DNA of the CDR3: TGTGCCAGCAGTCACGGGACAGGGGTCTACGAGCAGTACTTC.

The V call is TRBV11-2, the J call TRBJ1-1; the D is unclear. CDR3 length: 15 residues. CDR1 SGHAT and CDR2 FQNNGV come from the germline V gene. V lost 5 bases, J lost 4 bases, and 17 bases lay in between. The CDR3 is CASSQDENSLTEAFF. The CDR3 DNA reads TGTGCCAGCAGCCAAGACGAAAACAGCCTCACTGAAGCTTTCTTT. Filled out from reference TRBV11-2 and TRBJ1-1, the complete variable domain reads EAGVAQSPRYKIIEKRQSVAFWCNPISGHATLYWYQQILGQGPKLLIQFQNNGVVDDSQLPKDRFSAERLKGVDSTLKIQPAKLEDSAVYLCASSQDENSLTEAFFGQGTRLTVV.